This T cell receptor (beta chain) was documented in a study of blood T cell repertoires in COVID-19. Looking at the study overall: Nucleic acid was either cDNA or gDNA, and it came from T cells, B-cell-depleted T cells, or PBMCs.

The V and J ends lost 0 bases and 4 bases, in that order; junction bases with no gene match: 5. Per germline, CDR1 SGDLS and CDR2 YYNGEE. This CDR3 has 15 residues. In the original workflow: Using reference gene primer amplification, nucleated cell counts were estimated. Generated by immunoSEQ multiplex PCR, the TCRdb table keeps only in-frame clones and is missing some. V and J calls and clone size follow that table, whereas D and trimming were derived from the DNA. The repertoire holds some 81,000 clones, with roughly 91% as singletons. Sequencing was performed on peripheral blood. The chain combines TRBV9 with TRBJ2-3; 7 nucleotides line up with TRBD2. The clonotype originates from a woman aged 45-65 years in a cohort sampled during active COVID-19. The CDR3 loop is CASSVEGGSADTQYF. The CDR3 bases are TGTGCCAGCAGCGTAGAGGGCGGGAGTGCAGATACGCAGTATTTT.